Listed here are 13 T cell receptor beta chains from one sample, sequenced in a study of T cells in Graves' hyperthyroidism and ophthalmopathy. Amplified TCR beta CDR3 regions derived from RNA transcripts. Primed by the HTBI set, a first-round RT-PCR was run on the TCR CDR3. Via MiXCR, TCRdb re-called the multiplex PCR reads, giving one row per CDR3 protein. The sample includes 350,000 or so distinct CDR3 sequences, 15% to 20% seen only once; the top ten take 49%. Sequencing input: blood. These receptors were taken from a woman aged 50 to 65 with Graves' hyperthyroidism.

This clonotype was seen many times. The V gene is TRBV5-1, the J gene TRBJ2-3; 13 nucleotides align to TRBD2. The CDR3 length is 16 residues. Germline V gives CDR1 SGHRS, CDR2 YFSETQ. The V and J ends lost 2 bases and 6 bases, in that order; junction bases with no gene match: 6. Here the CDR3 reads CASSFGTSGAGDTQYF. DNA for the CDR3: TGCGCCAGCAGCTTCGGGACTAGCGGGGCAGGCGATACGCAGTATTTT.

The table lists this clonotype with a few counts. The CDR3 here is CSARDGKTGIISGNTIYF. CDR3 bases: TGCAGTGCTAGAGATGGGAAAACAGGGATAATCTCTGGAAACACCATATATTTT. The rearrangement joins TRBV20-1 to TRBJ1-3, with D tentatively TRBD1 (6 bases). The V and J ends lost 0 bases and 0 bases respectively, with 18 bases between them. Germline CDR1 reads DFQATT; CDR2 reads SNEGSKA (reference sequence). CDR3 length: 18 amino acids.

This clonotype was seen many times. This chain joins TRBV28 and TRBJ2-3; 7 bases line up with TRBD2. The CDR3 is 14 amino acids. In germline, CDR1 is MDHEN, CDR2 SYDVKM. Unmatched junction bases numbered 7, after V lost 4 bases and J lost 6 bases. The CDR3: CASSYGGRADTQYF. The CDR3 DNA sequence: TGTGCCAGCAGTTATGGGGGGAGGGCGGATACGCAGTATTTT. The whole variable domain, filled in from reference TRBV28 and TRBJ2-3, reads DVKVTQSSRYLVKRTGEKVFLECVQDMDHENMFWYRQDPGLGLRLIYFSYDVKMKEKGDIPEGYSVSREKKERFSLILESASTNQTSMYLCASSYGGRADTQYFGPGTRLTVL.

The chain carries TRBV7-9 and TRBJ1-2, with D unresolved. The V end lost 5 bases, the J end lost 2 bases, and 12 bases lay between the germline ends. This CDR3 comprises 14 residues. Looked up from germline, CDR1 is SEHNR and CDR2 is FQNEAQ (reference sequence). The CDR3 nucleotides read TGTGCCAGCAGCATAACGAACCGGAACTATGGCTACACCTTC. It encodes CASSITNRNYGYTF.

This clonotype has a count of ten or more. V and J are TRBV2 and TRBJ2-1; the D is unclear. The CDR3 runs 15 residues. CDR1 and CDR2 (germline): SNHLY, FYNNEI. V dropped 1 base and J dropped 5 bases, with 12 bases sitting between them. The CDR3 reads CASSEGLGIDNEQFF. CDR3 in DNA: TGTGCCAGCAGTGAAGGTCTAGGGATAGACAATGAGCAGTTCTTC.

For the CDR3, the DNA is TGCGCCAGCAGCTTTGGTTTCGGCATCGATGGCTACACCTTC. Protein sequence: CASSFGFGIDGYTF. V gene TRBV5-1 combines with J gene TRBJ1-2; D call uncertain. V was cut by 2 bases and J by 6 bases, with 14 bases left in between. CDR3 length: 14 amino acids. Germline V lookup: CDR1 SGHRS, CDR2 YFSETQ.

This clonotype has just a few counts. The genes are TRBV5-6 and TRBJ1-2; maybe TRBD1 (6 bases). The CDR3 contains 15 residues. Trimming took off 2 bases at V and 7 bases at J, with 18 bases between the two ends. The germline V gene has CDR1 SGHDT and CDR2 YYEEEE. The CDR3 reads CASSLWGAWGSGYTF. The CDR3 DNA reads TGTGCCAGCAGCTTATGGGGGGCCTGGGGAAGTGGCTACACCTTC. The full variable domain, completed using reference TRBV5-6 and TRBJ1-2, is DAGVTQSPTHLIKTRGQQVTLRCSPKSGHDTVSWYQQALGQGPQFIFQYYEEEERQRGNFPDRFSGHQFPNYSSELNVNALLLGDSALYLCASSLWGAWGSGYTFGSGTRLTVV.

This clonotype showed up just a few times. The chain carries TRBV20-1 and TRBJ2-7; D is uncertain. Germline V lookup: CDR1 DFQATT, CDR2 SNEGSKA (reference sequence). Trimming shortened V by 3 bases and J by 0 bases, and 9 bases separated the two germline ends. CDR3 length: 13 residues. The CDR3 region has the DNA TGCAGTGCTAGCCTCGCAAGCTCCTACGAGCAGTACTTC. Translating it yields CSASLASSYEQYF.

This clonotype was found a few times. CDR3: CASSFWAGETEAFF. In nucleotides, the CDR3 is TGTGCCAGCAGTTTTTGGGCAGGGGAAACTGAAGCTTTCTTT. This chain links TRBV27 with TRBJ1-1; D possibly corresponds to TRBD1 (6 bases). Germline V CDR1 and CDR2: MNHEY, SMNVEV (reference sequence). This CDR3 comprises 14 residues. The germline V and J ends were trimmed by 3 bases and 5 bases, with 13 bases remaining between them.

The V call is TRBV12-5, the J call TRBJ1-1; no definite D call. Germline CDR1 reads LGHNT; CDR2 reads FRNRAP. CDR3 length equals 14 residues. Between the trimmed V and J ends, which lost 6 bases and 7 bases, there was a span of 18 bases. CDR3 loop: CASGLTPSGSEAFF. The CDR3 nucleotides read TGTGCTAGTGGCCTAACACCAAGCGGGAGTGAAGCTTTCTTT.

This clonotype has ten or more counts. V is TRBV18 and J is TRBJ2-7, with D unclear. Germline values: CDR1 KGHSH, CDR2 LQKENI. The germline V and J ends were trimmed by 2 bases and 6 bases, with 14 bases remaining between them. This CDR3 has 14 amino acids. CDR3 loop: CASSPRQVNSEQYF. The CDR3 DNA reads TGTGCCAGCTCACCAAGGCAGGTTAACTCCGAGCAGTACTTC.

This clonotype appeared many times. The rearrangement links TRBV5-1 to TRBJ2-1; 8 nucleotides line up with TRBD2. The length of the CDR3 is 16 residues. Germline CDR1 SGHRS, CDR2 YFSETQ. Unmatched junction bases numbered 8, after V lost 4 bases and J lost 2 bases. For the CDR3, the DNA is TGCGCCAGCAGCCCCACCCTAGCGGGCCCCTACAATGAGCAGTTCTTC. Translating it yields CASSPTLAGPYNEQFF.

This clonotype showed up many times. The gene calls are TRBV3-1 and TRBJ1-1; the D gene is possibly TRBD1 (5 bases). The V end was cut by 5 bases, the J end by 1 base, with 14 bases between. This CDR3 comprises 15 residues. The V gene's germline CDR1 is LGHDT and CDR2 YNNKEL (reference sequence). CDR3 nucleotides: TGTGCCAGCAGCTTACCGGGACGGGGGAACACTGAAGCTTTCTTT. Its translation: CASSLPGRGNTEAFF.